These 16 T cell receptor beta chains came from one sample sequenced in a study of blood T cell repertoires in COVID-19 (TCRdb year 2020). The receptor library was made with the immunoSEQ multiplex PCR assay. TCRdb re-hosts the immuneACCESS table, in-frame sequences only. Its copies lack some clones; in the studies checked, an unresolved V gene accounts for under half of them, and the cause for the rest is not known. The sample yields about 170,000 clones; 83% were counted once. Of the sample, roughly 1.9% is held by the ten largest clones. Input material: peripheral blood. These TCRs come from a woman of 80 years or more with acute or convalescent COVID-19.

The J gene is TRBJ2-3, the V gene TRBV7-9; 10 bases map to TRBD1. Germline values: CDR1 SEHNR, CDR2 FQNEAQ (reference sequence). V lost 3 bases and J lost 6; bases outside the gene matches: 3. CDR3 length: 14 residues. This chain's CDR3 is CASSLTGGPDTQYF. The CDR3, as DNA: TGTGCCAGCAGCTTGACAGGGGGCCCGGATACGCAGTATTTT. Variable domain in full (rest from reference TRBV7-9 and TRBJ2-3): DTGVSQNPRHKITKRGQNVTFRCDPISEHNRLYWYRQTLGQGPEFLTYFQNEAQLEKSRLLSDRFSAERPKGSFSTLEIQRTEQGDSAMYLCASSLTGGPDTQYFGPGTRLTVL.

J is TRBJ2-7 and V is TRBV19, with 9 bases identical to TRBD2. This CDR3 is 17 amino acids long. CDR1 LNHDA and CDR2 SQIVND come from the germline V gene (reference sequence). With V trimmed by 4 bases and J by 6 bases, 16 bases remained unmatched. The CDR3, as DNA: TGTGCCAGTAGTACCCTGAGCTTTAGCGGGGGCTTGGGCGAGCAGTACTTC. Protein sequence: CASSTLSFSGGLGEQYF.

The gene calls are TRBV12-3 or TRBV12-4 and TRBJ1-6; D uncertain. The CDR3 has 13 amino acids. V was shortened by 5 bases and J by 6 bases, with 8 bases between the two germline ends. CDR3 DNA sequence: TGTGCCAGCAGTCGAGAGCGTAATTCACCCCTCCACTTT. It translates to CASSRERNSPLHF.

The V gene is TRBV19, the J gene TRBJ1-5; 9 nucleotides line up with TRBD1. Germline CDR1 and CDR2: LNHDA and SQIVND (reference sequence). This CDR3 comprises 15 residues. Trimming removed 4 bases from V and 0 bases from J; junction bases left unmatched: 1. This CDR3 reads CASSRDRDSNQPQHF. In nucleotides, the CDR3 is TGTGCCAGTAGTAGGGACAGGGATAGCAATCAGCCCCAGCATTTT.

The V call is TRBV5-4, the J call TRBJ2-5, with 7 bases identical to TRBD1. In germline, CDR1 is SGHNT, CDR2 YYREEE (reference sequence). V was pared by 0 bases and J by 5 bases, with 4 bases of the junction left unmatched. The length of the CDR3 is 14 residues. CDR3: CASSLASRGETQYF. CDR3 sequence (DNA): TGTGCCAGCAGCTTGGCCAGCAGGGGGGAGACCCAGTACTTC.

This clone was found once. The rearrangement joins TRBV19 to TRBJ1-5; TRBD1 might be the D (6 bases). Trimming pared 3 bases from V and 4 bases from J, leaving 10 bases between. The CDR3 consists of 14 residues. The germline V gene has CDR1 LNHDA and CDR2 SQIVND (reference sequence). CDR3: CASSIPRGNQPQHF. The CDR3 DNA is TGTGCCAGTAGTATCCCCAGGGGTAATCAGCCCCAGCATTTT.

The chain couples TRBV9 to TRBJ1-3, with unresolved D. V was shortened by 3 bases and J by 0 bases, with 4 bases between the two germline ends. The CDR3 is 13 residues long. CDR1 and CDR2 from the germline V gene are SGDLS and YYNGEE. CDR3 DNA: TGTGCCAGCAGCGGGGCCTCTGGAAACACCATATATTTT. Protein: CASSGASGNTIYF.

The chain uses TRBV4-1 and TRBJ2-1; 12 bases align to TRBD2. V was clipped by 1 base and J by 3 bases; unmatched bases: 4. The CDR3 runs 17 residues. Germline CDR1 reads MGHRA; CDR2 reads YSYEKL. CDR3 region: CASSQGTSGRIYNEQFF. The CDR3 region has the DNA TGCGCCAGCAGCCAAGGTACTAGCGGGAGGATCTACAATGAGCAGTTCTTC.

V is TRBV14 and J is TRBJ2-2, with D uncertain. Germline CDR1 is SGHDN and CDR2 is FVKESK. Trimming removed 4 bases at V and 3 bases at J, with 3 bases between. The CDR3 contains 12 residues. The CDR3 region is CASSLYTGELFF. CDR3 sequence (DNA): TGTGCCAGCAGCCTCTACACCGGGGAGCTGTTTTTT.

The CDR3 region is CASSLAKFGTAMGLSYEQYF. CDR3 in DNA: TGTGCCAGCAGCTTGGCCAAGTTCGGGACAGCGATGGGGCTATCCTACGAGCAGTACTTC. The V gene is TRBV5-5, the J gene TRBJ2-7; 7 nucleotides align to TRBD1. The CDR3 has 20 amino acids. Germline lookup yields CDR1 SGHKS and CDR2 YYEKEE (reference sequence). The V and J ends lost 0 bases and 1 base, in that order; junction bases with no gene match: 19.

The chain is built from TRBV7-2 and TRBJ2-1, with TRBD2 matching 14 bases. V gave up 3 bases and J gave up 9 bases; unmatched junction bases: 7. The CDR3 runs to 16 residues. Looked up from germline, CDR1 is SGHTA and CDR2 is FQGNSA. Written as DNA, the CDR3 is TGTGCCAGCAGCTTCTCACCGGGACTAGCGGGAGTTGAGCAGTTCTTC. It codes for CASSFSPGLAGVEQFF.

This chain joins TRBV7-2 and TRBJ2-2; no reliable D call. Germline loops: CDR1 SGHTA, CDR2 FQGNSA. V was clipped by 0 bases and J by 4 bases, with 9 bases between them. This CDR3 contains 15 residues. The CDR3 protein is CASSLARSSTGELFF. For the CDR3, the DNA is TGTGCCAGCAGCTTAGCGCGATCTTCCACCGGGGAGCTGTTTTTT.

This chain uses TRBV6-1 with TRBJ2-1; 10 bases fit TRBD1. Germline values: CDR1 MNHNS, CDR2 SASEGT. This CDR3 has 17 residues. Germline trimming cut 0 bases from V and 6 bases from J; bases unmatched to any gene: 8. The CDR3 reads CASSEARGTGVSNEQFF. The CDR3 nucleotides read TGTGCCAGCAGTGAAGCACGCGGGACAGGGGTCAGCAATGAGCAGTTCTTC.

CDR3 coding DNA: TGTGCCAGCAGCTATCAGCAACGACAGGGGGCTATGTATGGCTACACCTTC. This sequence encodes CASSYQQRQGAMYGYTF. This chain joins TRBV7-2 and TRBJ1-2, with 10 positions matching TRBD1. The CDR3 is 17 residues long. Germline V gene sequence: CDR1 SGHTA, CDR2 FQGNSA. The V and J ends lost 4 bases and 5 bases, in that order; junction bases with no gene match: 13.

This chain joins TRBV2 and TRBJ2-5; a possible D gene is TRBD1 (6 bases). Trimming removed 6 bases at V and 5 bases at J, with 19 bases between. CDR3 size: 15 residues. CDR1 and CDR2 from the germline V gene are SNHLY and FYNNEI. Here the CDR3 reads CASSLLQGAAETQYF. Here the CDR3 DNA reads TGTGCCAGCAGCCTATTACAGGGTGCGGCGGAGACCCAGTACTTC. Full variable domain (outside the CDR3, taken from reference TRBV2 and TRBJ2-5): EPEVTQTPSHQVTQMGQEVILRCVPISNHLYFYWYRQILGQKVEFLVSFYNNEISEKSEIFDDQFSVERPDGSNFTLKIRSTKLEDSAMYFCASSLLQGAAETQYFGPGTRLLVL.

The chain links TRBV6-1 to TRBJ2-7; tentatively, D is TRBD1 (5 bases). The CDR3 contains 15 residues. V was clipped by 1 base and J by 3 bases, with 13 bases between them. CDR1 is MNHNS and CDR2 is SASEGT in the germline V gene. CDR3 bases: TGTGCCAGCAGTGAAGGAAGGACATACTACTACGAGCAGTACTTC. This codes for CASSEGRTYYYEQYF.